Presented here are 26 T cell receptor beta chains from one specimen sequenced in a study of shared clonotypes between healthy human individuals. Data came from immunoSEQ multiplex PCR; TCRdb stores just in-frame clones and leaves some out. This table holds around 100,000 clones, 67% found once. Material: memory CD8+ T cells sorted from blood. Subset given: CD45RO+ cells pooled with CCR7-negative TemRA cells. These receptors were collected from a young man in good health.

The chain uses TRBV27 and TRBJ1-1; TRBD1 is a possible D gene (6 bases). There are 15 residues in the CDR3. V was pared by 5 bases and J by 2 bases, with 15 bases between. Germline CDR1 is MNHEY and CDR2 is SMNVEV (reference sequence). The CDR3 spells CASSPYRAGNTEAFF. The CDR3 DNA sequence: TGTGCCAGCAGTCCCTACAGGGCCGGAAACACTGAAGCTTTCTTT.

This chain uses TRBV11-2 with TRBJ2-1; D is unclear. From germline, CDR1 is SGHAT and CDR2 FQNNGV. V dropped 4 bases and J dropped 10 bases, with 17 bases sitting between them. The CDR3 consists of 14 residues. The CDR3 region is CASSSVGNKKEQFF. The CDR3 coding sequence is TGTGCCAGCAGCTCAGTGGGCAACAAAAAGGAGCAGTTCTTC.

The chain carries TRBV28 and TRBJ2-7, with 7 bases that match TRBD1. The trim removed 2 bases at V and 6 bases at J, leaving 19 bases unmatched. CDR1 is MDHEN, CDR2 SYDVKM, per germline. CDR3 length: 18 residues. DNA for the CDR3: TGTGCCAGCAGTTTAACAACGCCCGGGACAGTAAATAAGGTCGAGCAGTACTTC. This gives the protein CASSLTTPGTVNKVEQYF.

The rearrangement links TRBV28 to TRBJ1-5; the match to TRBD1 covers 7 bases. V gave up 10 bases and J gave up 3 bases; unmatched junction bases: 9. The germline V gene has CDR1 MDHEN and CDR2 SYDVKM. There are 14 residues in the CDR3. The CDR3 coding sequence is TGTGCCACCCGGGACAGCCTATACAATCAGCCCCAGCATTTT. Translating it yields CATRDSLYNQPQHF.

The V call is TRBV4-3, the J call TRBJ2-3; 11 nucleotides line up with TRBD2. Germline V gives CDR1 LGHNA, CDR2 YSLEER. J gave up 4 bases and V 4 bases, and 4 bases lay outside the gene matches. This CDR3 contains 15 residues. The CDR3 nucleotides read TGCGCCAGCAGCCTTATAGCGGGAGGGGCAGATACGCAGTATTTT. As protein: CASSLIAGGADTQYF.

This sequence joins TRBV19 and TRBJ2-2; the D gene is possibly TRBD2 (5 bases). The CDR3 has 13 amino acids. The ends were cut back, 4 bases at V and 7 bases at J, with 10 bases in the middle. Germline V CDR1 and CDR2: LNHDA, SQIVND (reference sequence). CDR3 nucleotide sequence: TGTGCCAGTAGTAAACTAGTTAACGGGGAGCTGTTTTTT. Translated, it gives CASSKLVNGELFF.

The chain is built from TRBV7-9 and TRBJ2-5; D is possibly TRBD1 (5 bases). V lost 5 bases and J 2 bases, leaving 15 bases between the germline ends. The CDR3 is 15 amino acids. Looked up from germline, CDR1 is SEHNR and CDR2 is FQNEAQ (reference sequence). CDR3 amino acids: CASSAEQGAQETQYF. CDR3 DNA: TGTGCCAGCAGCGCGGAGCAGGGTGCGCAAGAGACCCAGTACTTC.

About this clone itself: This may come from a read error, since a much larger clone is one base off. The CDR3 sequence: CASSQETQYF. CDR3 bases: TGTGCCAGCAGCCAAGAGACCCAGTACTTC. This rearrangement joins TRBV21-1 to TRBJ2-5. TRBV21-1 is a listed pseudogene. This CDR3 spans 10 amino acids.

The chain couples TRBV5-1 to TRBJ2-3, with 7 positions matching TRBD1. J gave up 4 bases and V 0 bases, and 2 bases lay outside the gene matches. Germline loops: CDR1 SGHRS, CDR2 YFSETQ. The CDR3 totals 14 residues. The CDR3 region is CASSLGDSADTQYF. The DNA for the CDR3 is TGCGCCAGCAGCTTGGGGGACAGCGCAGATACGCAGTATTTT.

The chain carries TRBV29-1 and TRBJ2-3; 11 positions agree with TRBD2. The J segment lost 2 bases and the V segment lost 1 base, leaving 11 bases of the junction unmatched. The germline CDR1 and CDR2 sequences are SQVTM and ANQGSEA. This CDR3 is 18 amino acids long. In DNA form, the CDR3 reads TGCAGCGTTGAAGGGGGTTCTAGCGGGAGGTTGTTCACAGATACGCAGTATTTT. Protein: CSVEGGSSGRLFTDTQYF.

This clone has more than one count but fewer than ten. The chain joins TRBV4-1 to TRBJ2-7, with 10 nucleotides matching TRBD2. J was trimmed by 4 bases and V by 4 bases; bases with no gene match: 1. CDR3 length: 13 amino acids. The germline V gene encodes CDR1 MGHRA and CDR2 YSYEKL. The CDR3 loop reads CASSRTSGYEQYF. The CDR3 DNA is TGCGCCAGCAGCCGGACTAGCGGTTACGAGCAGTACTTC.

The chain links TRBV19 to TRBJ2-1, with 13 bases that match TRBD2. This CDR3 region has 16 residues. Germline lookup yields CDR1 LNHDA and CDR2 SQIVND (reference sequence). V dropped 3 bases and J dropped 4; count of bases not matched to a gene: 3. The chain's CDR3 is CASSITSGRAYNEQFF. As DNA, the CDR3 is TGTGCCAGTAGTATTACTAGCGGGAGGGCGTACAATGAGCAGTTCTTC.

This chain connects TRBV19 to TRBJ2-7, with D unresolved. The germline V gene has CDR1 LNHDA and CDR2 SQIVND (reference sequence). Trimming left V 3 bases short and J 3 bases short, with 15 bases between. The CDR3 has 15 residues. CDR3 region: CASSMGRSDHYEQYF. DNA for the CDR3: TGTGCCAGTAGTATGGGTAGAAGCGACCACTACGAGCAGTACTTC.

The chain combines TRBV16 with TRBJ1-5; D uncertain. Between the trimmed V and J ends, which lost 3 bases and 4 bases, there was a span of 10 bases. Looked up from germline, CDR1 is KGHSY and CDR2 is FQNENV. The CDR3 length is 14 residues. CDR3 sequence (DNA): TGTGCCAGCAGCCAGACCGGGCGGAATCAGCCCCAGCATTTT. Its protein product is CASSQTGRNQPQHF.

The rearrangement links TRBV28 to TRBJ2-5; TRBD2 matches 8 bases. The CDR3 spans 19 residues. Losses at the gene ends were 3 bases for V and 3 bases for J; bases not matched to a gene: 18. Germline-derived CDR1 and CDR2 are MDHEN and SYDVKM. CDR3 in DNA: TGTGCCAGCAGTTTTAGAGGGTACTATAGCGGGGAGGGGGAAGAGACCCAGTACTTC. Translating gives CASSFRGYYSGEGEETQYF.

This clone was seen once. The chain employs TRBV29-1 and TRBJ2-5; 7 nucleotides align to TRBD2. The J call may not be correct, given that the DNA end is closer to TRBJ2-7. Germline V lookup: CDR1 SQVTM, CDR2 ANQGSEA. The CDR3 totals 13 residues. Here the CDR3 DNA reads TGCAGCGTTGAAGATCGGGGGGAAAGCGAGCAGTACTTC. It specifies CSVEDRGESEQYF.

The V call is TRBV15, the J call TRBJ2-5; D perhaps matches TRBD1 (7 bases). The CDR3 length is 15 residues. Germline V gives CDR1 LNHNV, CDR2 YYDKDF (reference sequence). The germline V and J ends were trimmed by 0 bases and 4 bases, with 12 bases remaining between them. This CDR3 is CATSREGQGGETQYF. DNA of the CDR3: TGTGCCACCAGCAGAGAGGGGCAGGGGGGAGAGACCCAGTACTTC.

V is TRBV2 and J is TRBJ2-7; 8 nucleotides agree with TRBD2. Germline lookup yields CDR1 SNHLY and CDR2 FYNNEI. The V and J ends lost 11 bases and 3 bases, in that order; junction bases with no gene match: 3. This CDR3 contains 11 residues. The CDR3 loop reads CAGTSGYEQYF. The CDR3 DNA reads as TGTGCCGGTACTAGCGGCTACGAGCAGTACTTC.

In this sample, this clone turned up once. Distinct nucleotide sequences in the sample also encode this CDR3. This sequence joins TRBV28 and TRBJ1-2; D is undetermined. The CDR3 contains 11 residues. Trimming shortened V by 6 bases and J by 1 base, and 3 bases separated the two germline ends. The V gene's germline CDR1 is MDHEN and CDR2 SYDVKM. The CDR3 reads CASSDNYGYTF. DNA of the CDR3: TGTGCCAGCAGCGATAACTATGGCTACACCTTC.

This clone has just one count. The chain couples TRBV12-2 to TRBJ2-1; the D segment call TRBD1 is taken from the table without a DNA check. TRBV12-2 is flagged as a pseudogene. CDR3 length: 16 residues. The DNA for the CDR3 is TGTGCAAGTCGCTTAGGTGGGCACCCTCCGCGCAATGAGCAGTTCTTC. Translated: CASRLGGHPPRNEQFF.

This chain links TRBV25-1 with TRBJ2-5; D is unclear. Trimming stripped 2 bases from V and 3 bases from J, with 10 bases between. Germline V lookup: CDR1 MGHDK, CDR2 SYGVNS. This CDR3 contains 14 residues. The CDR3 loop reads CASSEVGWKETQYF. Here the CDR3 DNA reads TGTGCCAGCAGTGAAGTGGGTTGGAAAGAGACCCAGTACTTC.

The chain joins TRBV5-1 to TRBJ2-7; D is perhaps TRBD1 (5 bases). The ends were cut back, 0 bases at V and 3 bases at J, with 16 bases in the middle. The CDR3 sequence is 16 residues long. Per the germline V gene, CDR1 is SGHRS and CDR2 is YFSETQ. The CDR3 DNA sequence: TGCGCCAGCAGCTTGGCGCAGGGCGCCCTCCTCTACGAGCAGTACTTC. This gives the protein CASSLAQGALLYEQYF.

J is TRBJ2-1 and V is TRBV9; 8 bases are a match to TRBD1. Germline V CDR1 and CDR2: SGDLS, YYNGEE. V was pared by 3 bases and J by 7 bases, with 9 bases of the junction left unmatched. The CDR3 is made up of 15 amino acids. The CDR3 DNA is TGTGCCAGCAGCGCGGCGACAGGGGTCTGGAATGAGCAGTTCTTC. It translates to CASSAATGVWNEQFF.

The chain is built from TRBV6-4 and TRBJ2-3, with D possibly TRBD1 on 5 matching bases. The CDR3 is made up of 16 amino acids. V lost 2 bases and J lost 0, with 12 bases in between. Germline-derived CDR1 and CDR2 are MRHNA and SNTAGT. The CDR3 DNA sequence: TGTGCCAGCAGTGACGGGGCGTCCCACAGCACAGATACGCAGTATTTT. This gives the protein CASSDGASHSTDTQYF.

The CDR3: CSVELGAGGPDTQYF. CDR3 DNA: TGCAGCGTTGAATTGGGGGCGGGAGGGCCAGATACGCAGTATTTT. The V and J genes are TRBV29-1 and TRBJ2-3; 9 bases line up with TRBD2. The J segment lost 4 bases and the V segment lost 2 bases, leaving 7 bases of the junction unmatched. CDR3 length equals 15 residues. The germline V gene has CDR1 SQVTM and CDR2 ANQGSEA.

This chain joins TRBV10-3 and TRBJ2-1; TRBD2 is a possible D gene (6 bases). V lost 3 bases to trimming and J lost 8 bases, with 14 bases between them. The CDR3 loop spans 14 amino acids. Germline CDR1 reads ENHRY; CDR2 reads SYGVKD. CDR3 loop: CAISEPGREDEQFF. CDR3 nucleotides: TGTGCCATCAGTGAACCGGGCAGGGAGGATGAGCAGTTCTTC.